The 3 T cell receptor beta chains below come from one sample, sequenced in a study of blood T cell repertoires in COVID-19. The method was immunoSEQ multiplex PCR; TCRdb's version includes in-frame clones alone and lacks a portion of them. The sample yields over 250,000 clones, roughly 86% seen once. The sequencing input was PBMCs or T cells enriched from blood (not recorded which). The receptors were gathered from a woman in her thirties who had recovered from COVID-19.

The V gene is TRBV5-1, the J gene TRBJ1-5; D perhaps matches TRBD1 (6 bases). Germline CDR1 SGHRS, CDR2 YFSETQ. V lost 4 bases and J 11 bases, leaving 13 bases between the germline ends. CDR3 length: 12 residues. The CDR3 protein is CASSPEGQTQHF. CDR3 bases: TGCGCCAGCAGCCCAGAAGGACAGACCCAGCATTTT.

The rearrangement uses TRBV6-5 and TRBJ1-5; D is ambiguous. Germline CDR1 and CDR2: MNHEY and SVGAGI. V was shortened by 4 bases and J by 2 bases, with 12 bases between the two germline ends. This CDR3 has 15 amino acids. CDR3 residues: CASSSEVVGNQPQHF. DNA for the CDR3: TGTGCCAGCAGTTCCGAGGTAGTGGGCAATCAGCCCCAGCATTTT.

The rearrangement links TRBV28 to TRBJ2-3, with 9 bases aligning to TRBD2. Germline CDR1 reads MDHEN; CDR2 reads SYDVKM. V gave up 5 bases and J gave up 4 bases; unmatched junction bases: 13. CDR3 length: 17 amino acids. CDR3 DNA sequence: TGTGCCAGCAGTCATAGGCGGGGGGGACTAGCATCAGATACGCAGTATTTT. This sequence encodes CASSHRRGGLASDTQYF.